A single T cell receptor beta chain is shown here with its context. Antigen: not known. CDR1 and CDR2 from the germline V gene are SGHTA and FQGNSA. With 3 bases removed from V and 8 bases from J, the gap between germline ends came to 17 bases. CDR3 length: 15 residues. The sample comes from a study of blood T cells in healthy people across ages. Study observations and caveats: Long-lived donors carried more naive CD4+ cells and greater diversity than aged donors. Per-million-T-cell TCR beta diversity fell roughly linearly with age. With donor CMV status unknown, expanded clonotype changes were possibly confounded.

A second PCR, run for about 6 to 11 cycles, used a sample-barcoded 5' primer plus a J-beta primer mix. The authors tagged each cDNA molecule using a template-switch adaptor with 12 random nucleotides. MiXCR, run by TCRdb on the 5' RACE reads, gives a single entry per CDR3 protein. The sample has 800,000 to 900,000 distinct CDR3 sequences, 62% seen once. This sequence joins TRBV7-2 and TRBJ2-1, with D possibly TRBD1 on 6 matching bases. This TCR was recovered from a man younger than 40 in good health. The material sequenced was blood. DNA of the CDR3: TGTGCCAGCAGCTTTGCGGACAGTGGTGTCGATGAGCAGTTCTTC. Amino acids: CASSFADSGVDEQFF.